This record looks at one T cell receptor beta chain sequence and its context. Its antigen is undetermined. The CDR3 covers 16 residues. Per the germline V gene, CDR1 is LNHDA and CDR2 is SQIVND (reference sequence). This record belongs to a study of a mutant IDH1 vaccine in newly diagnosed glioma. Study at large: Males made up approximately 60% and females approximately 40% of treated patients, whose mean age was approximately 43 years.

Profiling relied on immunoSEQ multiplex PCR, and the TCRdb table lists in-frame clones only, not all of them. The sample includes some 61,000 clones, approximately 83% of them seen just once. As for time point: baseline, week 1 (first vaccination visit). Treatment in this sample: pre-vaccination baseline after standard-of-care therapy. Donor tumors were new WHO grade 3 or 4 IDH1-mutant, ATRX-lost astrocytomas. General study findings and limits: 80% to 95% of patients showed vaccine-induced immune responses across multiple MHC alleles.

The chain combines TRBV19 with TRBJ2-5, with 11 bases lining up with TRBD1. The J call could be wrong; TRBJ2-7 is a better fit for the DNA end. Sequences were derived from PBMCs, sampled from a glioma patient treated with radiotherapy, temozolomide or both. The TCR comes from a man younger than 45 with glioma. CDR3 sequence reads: CASSISPGQGAYEQYF. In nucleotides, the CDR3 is TGTGCCAGTAGTATATCGCCGGGACAGGGGGCCTACGAGCAGTACTTC.